The text below deals with one T cell receptor beta chain. This specimen comes from a study of blood T cells in healthy people across ages. PBMCs numbering at least 7 million were isolated per sample. Alongside a J-beta primer mix, a sample-barcoded 5' primer served in a second PCR lasting about 7 to 11 cycles. Each cDNA molecule, via a template-switch adaptor with 12 random nucleotides, was tagged. One entry per CDR3 protein results from TCRdb running MiXCR on the 5' RACE reads. The sample holds almost 550,000 distinct CDR3 sequences; 24% are singletons and the top ten take roughly 9.4%. The sample was also linked to a second study, of T cells of mothers and their children. That work contributes: Over 5 children and their three healthy Caucasian mothers were the donors. The study found slightly higher but non-significant overlap in related versus unrelated mother-child pairs.

Sequencing input: blood. The clonotype comes from a boy between 10 and 17 years old in good health.

The CDR3 spells CASSQDRRSSYNSPLHF. CDR3 coding DNA: TGCGCCAGCAGCCAAGATAGGAGGAGCTCCTATAATTCACCCCTCCACTTT. The chain is built from TRBV4-3 and TRBJ1-6; D not certain. The length of the CDR3 is 17 residues. CDR1 is LGHNA and CDR2 is YSLEER in the germline V gene. V gave up 0 bases and J gave up 0 bases, with 9 bases separating them.